Detailed here is one T cell receptor beta chain. The antigen is not known. The read finishes 3 residues shy of the CDR3 end, and the germline J gene is used to complete it. With 2 bases clipped from V and 2 bases from J, the junction kept 3 bases outside the gene matches. CDR1 and CDR2 (germline): LGHNA, YNFKEQ. CDR3 length: 14 residues. The sample originates from a study of T cell clonality in common variable immunodeficiency. Whole-study findings and limits: Reportedly, TCR beta sequences from common variable immunodeficiency showed fewer deletions and N-nucleotide insertions. CVID subjects shared fewer TCRbeta clones than healthy controls did. Patient heterogeneity in the CVID cohort limited correlations between repertoire features and clinical complications.

Sequencing input was equivalent genomic DNA from CVID and controls. Only in-frame clones appear in the TCRdb table, and some are missing; sequencing was by immunoSEQ multiplex PCR. This sample has 40,000 to 45,000 clones and no singletons, with about 1.3% in the ten largest. The sequenced sample was peripheral blood mononuclear cells. The chain recombines TRBV4-2 with TRBJ2-7; 7 bases are a match to TRBD2. The clonotype comes from a person aged 18 to 75 in good health. Incomplete CDR3 DNA: TGTGCCAGCAGCCAAACTAGCGAAACCTACGAG. Protein: CASSQTSETYE. The CDR3 in full is CASSQTSETYEQYF.